Each of the 11 T cell receptor beta chains below was sequenced from the same sample in a study of cytomegalovirus exposure and HLA in healthy donors. It was with 60 Vbeta and 13 Jbeta primers that the PCR ran. Assay used: immunoSEQ multiplex PCR; TCRdb lists only in-frame clones, some missing. Of some 170,000 clones in the sample, 80% to 90% are singletons; the top ten hold roughly 4.5%. Specimen: PBMCs. The receptors stem from a woman under 30 in good health and CMV-seropositive.

The V call is TRBV9, the J call TRBJ1-6; TRBD1 matches at 8 bases. V gave up 8 bases and J gave up 7 bases; unmatched junction bases: 2. From germline, CDR1 is SGDLS and CDR2 YYNGEE. The CDR3 covers 12 residues. CDR3 residues: CASNRGNSPLHF. The CDR3 DNA follows: TGTGCCAGTAACAGGGGGAATTCACCCCTCCACTTT. The variable domain in full, completed from reference TRBV9 and TRBJ1-6, reads DSGVTQTPKHLITATGQRVTLRCSPRSGDLSVYWYQQSLDQGLQFLIQYYNGEERAKGNILERFSAQQFPDLHSELNLSSLELGDSALYFCASNRGNSPLHFGNGTRLTVT.

V and J are TRBV15 and TRBJ2-5, with TRBD1 identical over 10 bases. Germline CDR1 reads LNHNV; CDR2 reads YYDKDF (reference sequence). V lost 4 bases to trimming and J lost 5 bases; unmatched junction nucleotides: 4. The CDR3 contains 14 residues. CDR3 loop: CATSTDRGDETQYF. In nucleotides, the CDR3 is TGTGCCACCAGCACGGACAGGGGGGATGAGACCCAGTACTTC.

The CDR3 loop reads CASSLGQERQPQHF. For the CDR3, the DNA is TGTGCCAGCAGTTTAGGACAGGAGAGGCAGCCCCAGCATTTT. This chain links TRBV28 with TRBJ1-5, with 7 positions matching TRBD1. V lost 2 bases, J lost 7 bases, and 5 bases stayed unmatched. The CDR3 is made up of 14 amino acids. The V gene's germline CDR1 is MDHEN and CDR2 SYDVKM.

The CDR3: CASSLVATGGSYNEQFF. In nucleotides, the CDR3 is TGTGCCAGCAGCTTAGTGGCGACGGGGGGTTCCTACAATGAGCAGTTCTTC. This chain uses TRBV7-2 with TRBJ2-1; 7 bases agree with TRBD2. The CDR3 extends over 17 amino acids. The germline V gene encodes CDR1 SGHTA and CDR2 FQGNSA. Unmatched junction bases numbered 7, after V lost 1 base and J lost 1 base.

V usage is TRBV2 and J usage is TRBJ2-7; TRBD2 might be the D (5 bases). Trimming took 6 bases from V and 3 from J, leaving 15 bases between them. The CDR3 consists of 14 residues. Germline values: CDR1 SNHLY, CDR2 FYNNEI. CDR3 nucleotide sequence: TGTGCCAGCAGCCGAGGGCAGGAAATCTACGAGCAGTACTTC. It encodes CASSRGQEIYEQYF.

The rearrangement joins TRBV2 to TRBJ1-5, with D unclear. With 6 bases removed from V and 9 bases from J, the gap between germline ends came to 12 bases. This CDR3 has 12 amino acids. Germline V gene sequence: CDR1 SNHLY, CDR2 FYNNEI. This CDR3 is CASSRTVTPQHF. The CDR3 nucleotides read TGTGCCAGCAGCAGAACAGTGACGCCCCAGCATTTT.

The chain combines TRBV18 with TRBJ2-7, with TRBD1 matching 8 bases. Germline V gene lookup returns CDR1 KGHSH and CDR2 LQKENI. J was trimmed by 0 bases and V by 3 bases; bases with no gene match: 7. The CDR3 runs to 16 residues. The CDR3 DNA reads TGTGCCAGCTCACCCGGGACAGGTGAAAGCTCCTACGAGCAGTACTTC. Protein: CASSPGTGESSYEQYF.

V is TRBV18 and J is TRBJ2-6, with D perhaps matching TRBD2 (5 bases). Trimming took off 3 bases at V and 3 bases at J, with 12 bases between the two ends. Per germline, CDR1 KGHSH and CDR2 LQKENI. The CDR3 runs to 16 residues. CDR3 DNA: TGTGCCAGCTCACCGATATCCGGGGATGGGGCCAACGTCCTGACTTTC. Protein: CASSPISGDGANVLTF.

V is TRBV6-5 and J is TRBJ1-3; D is undetermined. V lost 6 bases and J 0 bases, leaving 12 bases between the germline ends. CDR1 is MNHEY, CDR2 SVGAGI, per germline. The CDR3 has 15 amino acids. The CDR3 DNA follows: TGTGCCAGCAGACAAAGGAGGCTCTCTGGAAACACCATATATTTT. The encoded protein is CASRQRRLSGNTIYF.

The sample holds one count of this clone. The V gene is TRBV6-6, the J gene TRBJ2-1; possible D gene TRBD2, 6 bases. CDR3 length: 15 residues. The germline V gene encodes CDR1 MNHNY and CDR2 SVGAGI (reference sequence). Trimming shortened V by 4 bases and J by 4 bases, and 14 bases separated the two germline ends. The DNA of the CDR3 is TGTGCCAGCAGTTTAAAAGCGGGCCCGTACAATGAGCAGTTCTTC. Translating gives CASSLKAGPYNEQFF.

This sequence joins TRBV19 and TRBJ1-1; a weak D match, TRBD1 (5 bases). The CDR3 is 16 residues long. Germline-derived CDR1 and CDR2 are LNHDA and SQIVND (reference sequence). The germline V and J ends were trimmed by 5 bases and 0 bases, with 16 bases remaining between them. The DNA of the CDR3 is TGTGCCAGTAGTCCCCTTCGTGGGGGGTTGAACACTGAAGCTTTCTTT. It codes for CASSPLRGGLNTEAFF.